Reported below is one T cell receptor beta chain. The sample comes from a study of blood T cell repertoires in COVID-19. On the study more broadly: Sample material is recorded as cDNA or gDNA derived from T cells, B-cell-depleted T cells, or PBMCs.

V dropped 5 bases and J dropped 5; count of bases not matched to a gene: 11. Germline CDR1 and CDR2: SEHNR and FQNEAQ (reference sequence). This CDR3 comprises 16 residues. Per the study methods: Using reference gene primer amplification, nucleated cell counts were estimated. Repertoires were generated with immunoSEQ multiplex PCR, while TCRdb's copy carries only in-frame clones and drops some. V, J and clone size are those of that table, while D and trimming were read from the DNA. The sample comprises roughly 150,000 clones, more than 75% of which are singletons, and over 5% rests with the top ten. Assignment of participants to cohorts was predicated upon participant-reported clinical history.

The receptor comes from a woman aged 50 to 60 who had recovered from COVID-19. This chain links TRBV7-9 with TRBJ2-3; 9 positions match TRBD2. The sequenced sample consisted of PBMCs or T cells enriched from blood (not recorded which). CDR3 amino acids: CASSERSGGSVDTQYF. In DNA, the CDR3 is TGTGCCAGCAGCGAAAGGAGCGGGGGGTCTGTAGATACGCAGTATTTT.